A selection of T cell receptor beta chains follows, all from one sample in a study of early T cells in non-severe SARS-CoV-2 infection. Using its own MiXCR run on the 5' RACE reads, TCRdb lists one record per CDR3 protein. The profile covers some 77,000 distinct CDR3 sequences, with about 17% appearing a single time and approximately 2.9% taken by the ten largest. Source material: whole blood. The receptors derive from an adult who was a healthcare worker with PCR-confirmed SARS-CoV-2 infection or an uninfected control (not recorded which). CDR3s include the opening cysteine and the closing phenylalanine or tryptophan. The D gene is left open where the match is weak. Rows may omit the clone size; those that give it use once, few, many or a size class.

v_gene: TRBV30
j_gene: TRBJ1-5
d_gene: -
abundance: -
CDR3aa: CAWRDGTQRQPQHF
CDR3nt: TGTGCCTGGAGGGACGGGACTCAGAGGCAGCCCCAGCATTTT

v_gene: TRBV28
j_gene: TRBJ1-2
d_gene: TRBD1
abundance: few
CDR3aa: CASSLVRGPVNYGYTF
CDR3nt: TGTGCCAGCAGTTTAGTCAGGGGGCCAGTTAACTATGGCTACACCTTC

v_gene: TRBV11-2
j_gene: TRBJ2-2
d_gene: TRBD1
abundance: -
CDR3aa: CASSPSRGSVGTGELFF
CDR3nt: TGTGCCAGCAGCCCGAGCAGGGGGTCGGTCGGCACCGGGGAGCTGTTTTTT

v_gene: TRBV5-4
j_gene: TRBJ2-2
d_gene: -
abundance: -
CDR3aa: CASSLYNTRRANTGELFF
CDR3nt: TGTGCCAGCAGCTTGTATAATACTAGGAGAGCCAACACCGGGGAGCTGTTTTTT

v_gene: TRBV4-2
j_gene: TRBJ1-3
d_gene: TRBD1
abundance: few
CDR3aa: CASSQDGSRGPGNTIYF
CDR3nt: TGTGCCAGCAGCCAAGATGGATCCAGGGGGCCGGGAAACACCATATATTTT

v_gene: TRBV4-1
j_gene: TRBJ1-5
d_gene: TRBD1
abundance: few
CDR3aa: CASSHPSGTGALYSNQPQHF
CDR3nt: TGCGCCAGCAGCCACCCATCCGGGACAGGGGCGCTGTATAGCAATCAGCCCCAGCATTTT

v_gene: TRBV11-2
j_gene: TRBJ2-2
d_gene: -
abundance: few
CDR3aa: CASSTGLPNTGELFF
CDR3nt: TGTGCCAGCAGCACCGGACTTCCGAACACCGGGGAGCTGTTTTTT

v_gene: TRBV7-3
j_gene: TRBJ1-1
d_gene: -
abundance: few
CDR3aa: CASSLTPGNTEAFF
CDR3nt: TGTGCCAGCAGCTTAACGCCAGGGAACACTGAAGCTTTCTTT

v_gene: TRBV15
j_gene: TRBJ2-1
d_gene: -
abundance: few
CDR3aa: CATSSGDGSGANEQFF
CDR3nt: TGTGCCACCAGCAGCGGCGATGGGAGCGGAGCAAATGAGCAGTTCTTC

v_gene: TRBV6-5
j_gene: TRBJ2-7
d_gene: -
abundance: -
CDR3aa: CASSYSTRGAYEQYF
CDR3nt: TGTGCCAGCAGTTACTCAACTAGAGGGGCCTACGAGCAGTACTTC

v_gene: TRBV9
j_gene: TRBJ2-5
d_gene: -
abundance: many
CDR3aa: CASDRQETQYF
CDR3nt: TGTGCCAGCGACAGACAAGAGACCCAGTACTTC

v_gene: TRBV2
j_gene: TRBJ2-1
d_gene: -
abundance: -
CDR3aa: CASSEVQPILSEQFF
CDR3nt: TGTGCCAGCAGTGAGGTCCAACCCATCCTTAGTGAGCAGTTCTTC

v_gene: TRBV20-1
j_gene: TRBJ1-2
d_gene: -
abundance: few
CDR3aa: CSARDFRAGTNYGYTF
CDR3nt: TGCAGTGCTAGAGATTTCCGTGCAGGGACTAACTATGGCTACACCTTC

v_gene: TRBV11-2
j_gene: TRBJ2-1
d_gene: TRBD2
abundance: -
CDR3aa: CASSFGTSGGYEQFF
CDR3nt: TGTGCCAGCAGTTTCGGGACTAGCGGGGGCTATGAGCAGTTCTTC

v_gene: TRBV29-1
j_gene: TRBJ2-7
d_gene: -
abundance: -
CDR3aa: CSVEWRYEQYF
CDR3nt: TGCAGCGTTGAATGGAGGTACGAGCAGTACTTC

v_gene: TRBV10-2
j_gene: TRBJ1-1
d_gene: -
abundance: few
CDR3aa: CASRGSEAFF
CDR3nt: TGCGCCAGCCGGGGGTCTGAAGCTTTCTTT

v_gene: TRBV20-1
j_gene: TRBJ2-7
d_gene: -
abundance: -
CDR3aa: CSAPLASPSYEQYF
CDR3nt: TGCAGCGCGCCTTTAGCGTCTCCGTCCTACGAGCAGTACTTC

v_gene: TRBV11-2
j_gene: TRBJ2-1
d_gene: TRBD2
abundance: few
CDR3aa: CASSSLAGGRNEQFF
CDR3nt: TGTGCCAGCAGCTCCCTAGCGGGAGGGCGAAATGAGCAGTTCTTC

v_gene: TRBV19
j_gene: TRBJ1-2
d_gene: TRBD1
abundance: -
CDR3aa: CASTATGQYGYTF
CDR3nt: TGTGCCAGTACGGCGACAGGGCAATATGGCTACACCTTC

v_gene: TRBV20-1
j_gene: TRBJ2-5
d_gene: -
abundance: -
CDR3aa: CSALTPQETQYF
CDR3nt: TGCAGTGCCTTGACACCTCAAGAGACCCAGTACTTC

v_gene: TRBV21-1
j_gene: TRBJ2-7
d_gene: -
abundance: few
CDR3aa: CAIARDIRVGEQYF
CDR3nt: TGTGCGATCGCGAGGGACATACGAGTAGGCGAGCAGTACTTC

v_gene: TRBV11-2
j_gene: TRBJ2-3
d_gene: TRBD2
abundance: -
CDR3aa: CVSSRIIAGFQTDTQYF
CDR3nt: TGTGTCAGCAGCCGAATCATAGCGGGTTTCCAGACAGATACGCAGTATTTT

v_gene: TRBV29-1
j_gene: TRBJ2-1
d_gene: -
abundance: -
CDR3aa: CSGTRAGAKTYNEQFF
CDR3nt: TGCAGCGGAACCCGGGCAGGGGCGAAAACCTACAATGAGCAGTTCTTC

v_gene: TRBV28
j_gene: TRBJ1-1
d_gene: -
abundance: many
CDR3aa: CASSLPGITEAFF
CDR3nt: TGTGCCAGCAGTTTACCCGGGATCACTGAAGCTTTCTTT

v_gene: TRBV19
j_gene: TRBJ1-4
d_gene: -
abundance: few
CDR3aa: CASSVVGNEKLFF
CDR3nt: TGTGCCAGTAGCGTGGTGGGTAATGAAAAACTGTTTTTT

v_gene: TRBV20-1
j_gene: TRBJ1-1
d_gene: -
abundance: -
CDR3aa: CSARDRVENTEAFF
CDR3nt: TGCAGTGCTAGAGACAGGGTTGAAAACACTGAAGCTTTCTTT

v_gene: TRBV6-1
j_gene: TRBJ1-1
d_gene: TRBD1
abundance: many
CDR3aa: CASSPKSGQGTEAFF
CDR3nt: TGTGCCAGCAGTCCCAAAAGCGGACAGGGGACTGAAGCTTTCTTT

v_gene: TRBV7-3
j_gene: TRBJ2-3
d_gene: -
abundance: few
CDR3aa: CASSLTPISDTQYF
CDR3nt: TGTGCCAGCAGCTTAACGCCCATATCAGATACGCAGTATTTT

v_gene: TRBV10-3
j_gene: TRBJ2-1
d_gene: TRBD2
abundance: -
CDR3aa: CASSGTSGEQFF
CDR3nt: TGTGCCTCCTCCGGGACTAGCGGGGAGCAGTTCTTC

v_gene: TRBV4-1
j_gene: TRBJ2-4
d_gene: -
abundance: -
CDR3aa: CASSQAWVRAKNIQYF
CDR3nt: TGCGCCAGCAGCCAAGCCTGGGTCAGAGCCAAAAACATTCAGTACTTC

v_gene: TRBV10-3
j_gene: TRBJ2-3
d_gene: -
abundance: few
CDR3aa: CATQDARTWATQYF
CDR3nt: TGTGCCACACAGGATGCGAGGACTTGGGCGACGCAGTATTTT

v_gene: TRBV12-3/TRBV12-4
j_gene: TRBJ1-4
d_gene: -
abundance: -
CDR3aa: CASSFGSDNEKLFF
CDR3nt: TGTGCCAGCAGTTTCGGCAGCGACAATGAAAAACTGTTTTTT

v_gene: TRBV5-1
j_gene: TRBJ2-5
d_gene: -
abundance: -
CDR3aa: CASSFLVQETQYF
CDR3nt: TGCGCCAGCAGTTTCCTGGTCCAAGAGACCCAGTACTTC

v_gene: TRBV7-3
j_gene: TRBJ2-1
d_gene: -
abundance: few
CDR3aa: CASSLTGPPLYNEQFF
CDR3nt: TGTGCCAGCAGCTTAACGGGGCCCCCTCTTTACAATGAGCAGTTCTTC

v_gene: TRBV12-3/TRBV12-4
j_gene: TRBJ1-1
d_gene: TRBD1
abundance: -
CDR3aa: CASSLTGAGAFF
CDR3nt: TGTGCCAGCAGTCTCACAGGGGCGGGAGCTTTCTTT

v_gene: TRBV5-1
j_gene: TRBJ1-1
d_gene: -
abundance: -
CDR3aa: CASSLDNMNTEAFF
CDR3nt: TGCGCCAGCAGCTTGGACAACATGAACACTGAAGCTTTCTTT

v_gene: TRBV29-1
j_gene: TRBJ1-1
d_gene: -
abundance: -
CDR3aa: CSVGLGAGTEAFF
CDR3nt: TGCAGCGTTGGATTAGGGGCTGGCACTGAAGCTTTCTTT

v_gene: TRBV3-1
j_gene: TRBJ1-5
d_gene: -
abundance: -
CDR3aa: CASSQDVYQPQHF
CDR3nt: TGTGCCAGCAGCCAAGATGTCTATCAGCCCCAGCATTTT

v_gene: TRBV11-2
j_gene: TRBJ2-2
d_gene: -
abundance: few
CDR3aa: CASSQRRTGELFF
CDR3nt: TGTGCCAGCAGCCAGCGGCGAACCGGGGAGCTGTTTTTT

v_gene: TRBV2
j_gene: TRBJ2-3
d_gene: -
abundance: -
CDR3aa: CASIPPPGPDTQYF
CDR3nt: TGTGCCAGCATCCCCCCCCCCGGGCCAGATACGCAGTATTTT

v_gene: TRBV30
j_gene: TRBJ2-7
d_gene: TRBD1
abundance: -
CDR3aa: CALQGARHEQYF
CDR3nt: TGTGCCCTGCAGGGGGCTCGACACGAGCAGTACTTC

v_gene: TRBV7-6
j_gene: TRBJ2-2
d_gene: -
abundance: -
CDR3aa: CASSPTRGAGTGELFF
CDR3nt: TGTGCCAGCAGCCCGACAAGGGGTGCGGGCACCGGGGAGCTGTTTTTT

v_gene: TRBV6-8
j_gene: TRBJ2-1
d_gene: -
abundance: many
CDR3aa: CASSVSLASHEQFF
CDR3nt: TGTGCCAGCAGTGTCTCTCTAGCGTCCCATGAGCAGTTCTTC

v_gene: TRBV29-1
j_gene: TRBJ2-1
d_gene: TRBD1
abundance: -
CDR3aa: CSADRGPYNEQFF
CDR3nt: TGCAGCGCTGACAGGGGGCCGTACAATGAGCAGTTCTTC

v_gene: TRBV11-2
j_gene: TRBJ2-2
d_gene: TRBD1
abundance: -
CDR3aa: CASSVDRGLDTGELFF
CDR3nt: TGTGCCAGCAGCGTAGACAGGGGGTTAGACACCGGGGAGCTGTTTTTT

v_gene: TRBV6-6
j_gene: TRBJ2-5
d_gene: TRBD1
abundance: -
CDR3aa: CASSYDRERAQYF
CDR3nt: TGTGCCAGCAGTTACGACAGGGAGAGGGCCCAGTACTTC

v_gene: TRBV12-5
j_gene: TRBJ2-1
d_gene: -
abundance: few
CDR3aa: CASGLVPPPGTPYNEQFF
CDR3nt: TGTGCTAGTGGTTTGGTACCCCCCCCGGGAACCCCTTACAATGAGCAGTTCTTC

v_gene: TRBV7-8
j_gene: TRBJ2-3
d_gene: TRBD1
abundance: -
CDR3aa: CASTLGRGRSDTQYF
CDR3nt: TGTGCCAGCACCTTAGGCAGGGGGCGGTCAGATACGCAGTATTTT